This T cell receptor (beta chain) was recorded in a study of blood T cell repertoires in COVID-19. Whole-study context: The cDNA or gDNA used as material had been derived from T cells, B-cell-depleted T cells, or PBMCs.

Germline V gene lookup returns CDR1 MNHEY and CDR2 SVGEGT. V dropped 2 bases and J dropped 5; count of bases not matched to a gene: 6. This CDR3 is 15 amino acids long. How the authors handled the data: From reference gene primer amplification, estimates of nucleated cell counts were derived. Profiling relied on immunoSEQ multiplex PCR, and the TCRdb table lists in-frame clones only, not all of them. V and J calls plus clone size are reproduced from that table; the DNA served to infer D and trimming. The data hold some 86,000 clones, with under 90% observed a single time. This clone is classed as medium-sized.

The receptor was isolated from a woman in her 70s with acute or convalescent COVID-19. Sequencing was carried out using peripheral blood. The chain employs TRBV6-2 or TRBV6-3 and TRBJ2-1; 7 positions agree with TRBD2. CDR3 region: CASSYLAEQNNEQFF. CDR3 in DNA: TGTGCCAGCAGTTACCTAGCGGAACAGAACAATGAGCAGTTCTTC.